The clone carrying this T cell receptor beta chain was seen repeatedly, ten times or more. Its antigen is as yet unknown. Using its own MiXCR run on the reads, TCRdb lists one record per CDR3 protein. The sample comprises 700,000 to 850,000 distinct CDR3 sequences, around a third of which are singletons, and around 12% rests with the top ten. This CDR3 contains 15 residues. V lost 0 bases to trimming and J lost 7 bases; unmatched junction nucleotides: 6. The sample originates from a study of T cell repertoires in cytomegalovirus infection. Study as a whole: It was the public TCR beta signatures that indicated both CMV infection and matching HLA type.

This chain joins TRBV12-3 or TRBV12-4 and TRBJ1-2; 9 bases map to TRBD1. Here the sequenced sample was cultured CD8+ T cells from PBMCs, taken from culture after CMV antigen stimulation. This sequence originates from a human donor in good health (CMV status not recorded). Some clones in this sample may be carry-over from other donors' samples. The CDR3 is CASSLANRGQGGYTF. For the CDR3, the DNA is TGTGCCAGCAGTTTAGCGAACAGGGGGCAAGGTGGCTACACCTTC.